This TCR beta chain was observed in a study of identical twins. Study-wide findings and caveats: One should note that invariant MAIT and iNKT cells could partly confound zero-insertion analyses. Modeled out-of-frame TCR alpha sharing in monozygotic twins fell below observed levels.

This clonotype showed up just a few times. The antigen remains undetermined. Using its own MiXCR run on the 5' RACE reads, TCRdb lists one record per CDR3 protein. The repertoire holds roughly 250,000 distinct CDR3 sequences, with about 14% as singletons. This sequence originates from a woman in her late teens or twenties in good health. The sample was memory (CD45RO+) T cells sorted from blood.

The CDR3, as DNA: TGTGCCAGCAGCAGGGACAGAGCCGATAACACTGAAGCTTTCTTT. Protein: CASSRDRADNTEAFF. The chain is built from TRBV7-9 and TRBJ1-1, with 7 bases aligning to TRBD1. This CDR3 region has 15 residues. Trimming took 5 bases from V and 2 from J; bases not matched to a gene: 8. Germline-derived CDR1 and CDR2 are SEHNR and FQNEAQ (reference sequence).